The T cell receptor beta chain described here comes from a study of shared T cell receptors in the human thymus. This clone was seen a handful of times. The CDR3 extends over 15 amino acids. Germline V CDR1 and CDR2: MNHEY, SVGAGI. Trimming cost V 6 bases and J 0 bases, with 12 bases left between them. The table came from immunoSEQ multiplex PCR; TCRdb's copy has only in-frame clones and leaves some out. The sample has roughly 500,000 clones, approximately 80% seen once. The same data also contributed to another study, on human thymus T cells. As reported in that work: Donors were healthy Finnish babies undergoing corrective operations for congenital heart defects. Thymic and blood repertoires appeared to display a bias in their usage of V and J genes.

This sequence originates from a boy in the first two years of life with a congenital heart defect. The V call is TRBV6-5, the J call TRBJ1-5; D is possibly TRBD1 (5 bases). The sequenced material came from thymocytes. The CDR3 protein is CASRPRQTSNQPQHF. CDR3 DNA sequence: TGTGCCAGCAGACCCCGACAGACTAGCAATCAGCCCCAGCATTTT.